These 11 T cell receptor beta chains originate from one sample sequenced in a study of PD-L1 blockade in urothelial cancer. Time point of the sample: pretreatment peripheral blood. Assay used: immunoSEQ multiplex PCR; TCRdb lists only in-frame clones, some missing. The top ten hold over 1% of the sample, which has about 52,000 clones, 75% to 90% seen once. The specimen was PBMCs, collected around atezolizumab (anti-PD-L1) treatment. These TCRs come from a man over 45 with urothelial cancer.

The chain combines TRBV2 with TRBJ2-4; D is undetermined. V lost 3 bases, J lost 0 bases, and 9 bases lay in between. The CDR3 has 15 residues. Germline assignment: CDR1 SNHLY and CDR2 FYNNEI. The CDR3 DNA reads TGTGCCAGCAGTGAGTTCCCGTTAGCCAAAAACATTCAGTACTTC. It encodes CASSEFPLAKNIQYF.

The rearrangement links TRBV7-6 to TRBJ1-2; perhaps TRBD1 as D (5 bases). V gave up 5 bases and J gave up 5 bases, with 18 bases separating them. The CDR3 covers 15 residues. In germline, CDR1 is SGHVS, CDR2 FNYEAQ. CDR3 sequence: CASSPSWTGEYGYTF. The CDR3 DNA reads as TGTGCCAGCAGCCCAAGCTGGACGGGGGAATATGGCTACACCTTC.

This chain connects TRBV9 to TRBJ2-2; D may be TRBD2 (5 bases). The CDR3 contains 13 residues. Germline-derived CDR1 and CDR2 are SGDLS and YYNGEE. V gave up 3 bases and J gave up 7 bases, with 10 bases separating them. This CDR3 reads CASSDRDLGELFF. The CDR3 DNA follows: TGTGCCAGCAGCGACCGGGATCTCGGGGAGCTGTTTTTT.

The J gene is TRBJ2-7, the V gene TRBV7-3, with D perhaps TRBD2 (6 bases). CDR1 and CDR2 from the germline V gene are SGHTA and FQGTGA. This CDR3 comprises 15 residues. Trimming pared 0 bases from V and 0 bases from J, leaving 9 bases between. The CDR3: CASSLTGGSSYEQYF. The CDR3 DNA reads TGTGCCAGCAGCTTAACGGGGGGAAGCTCCTACGAGCAGTACTTC. Full variable domain (missing parts from reference TRBV7-3 and TRBJ2-7): GAGVSQTPSNKVTEKGKYVELRCDPISGHTALYWYRQSLGQGPEFLIYFQGTGAADDSGLPNDRFFAVRPEGSVSTLKIQRTERGDSAVYLCASSLTGGSSYEQYFGPGTRLTVT.

A single count supports this clone. The chain combines TRBV9 with TRBJ2-3, with D possibly TRBD1 on 5 matching bases. The CDR3 contains 16 residues. Trimming shortened V by 0 bases and J by 3 bases, and 14 bases separated the two germline ends. The germline gives CDR1 SGDLS, CDR2 YYNGEE. CDR3 residues: CASSVGRLPGTDTQYF. The CDR3 nucleotides are TGTGCCAGCAGCGTAGGTAGGCTACCAGGGACAGATACGCAGTATTTT.

The CDR3 reads CASSLSGDNEQFF. DNA for the CDR3: TGTGCCAGCAGCTTGTCAGGGGACAATGAGCAGTTCTTC. The chain has TRBV5-4 and TRBJ2-1; possibly TRBD1 for D (6 bases). Trimming shortened V by 1 base and J by 5 bases, and 7 bases separated the two germline ends. Germline-derived CDR1 and CDR2 are SGHNT and YYREEE (reference sequence). This CDR3 spans 13 amino acids.

V usage is TRBV27 and J usage is TRBJ2-3; weak D call: TRBD1 (5 bases). This CDR3 has 13 residues. Looked up from germline, CDR1 is MNHEY and CDR2 is SMNVEV (reference sequence). Trimming removed 3 bases from V and 3 bases from J, with 7 bases in between. The CDR3 sequence is CASSLTVTDTQYF. As DNA, the CDR3 is TGTGCCAGCAGTTTGACAGTTACAGATACGCAGTATTTT.

This chain joins TRBV2 and TRBJ2-5; 10 bases align to TRBD2. This CDR3 has 15 amino acids. Germline V lookup: CDR1 SNHLY, CDR2 FYNNEI. The junction had 9 bases not matched to a gene; V was cut back by 6 bases and J by 5 bases. In DNA form, the CDR3 reads TGTGCCAGCAGAAAGCGGGGGGGCCTGTGGGAGACCCAGTACTTC. This codes for CASRKRGGLWETQYF.

V and J are TRBV7-6 and TRBJ2-7; D is possibly TRBD1 (6 bases). Germline V CDR1 and CDR2: SGHVS, FNYEAQ. V was clipped by 4 bases and J by 2 bases, with 18 bases between them. This CDR3 is 16 amino acids long. Written as DNA, the CDR3 is TGTGCCAGCAGCTCTAACCCACAGGGACGCCCCTACGAGCAGTACTTC. Encoded protein: CASSSNPQGRPYEQYF.

CDR3 coding DNA: TGCGCCAGCAGCCAACCGGGACAGGGGAATTGGGGCCGCTACGAGCAGTACTTC. Translated, it gives CASSQPGQGNWGRYEQYF. The chain recombines TRBV4-1 with TRBJ2-7, with 10 bases that match TRBD1. The CDR3 sequence is 18 residues long. Looked up from germline, CDR1 is MGHRA and CDR2 is YSYEKL. J gave up 3 bases and V 2 bases, and 13 bases lay outside the gene matches.

This clone occurred once. The chain links TRBV5-5 to TRBJ1-2; TRBD1 matches at 7 bases. Looked up from germline, CDR1 is SGHKS and CDR2 is YYEKEE (reference sequence). The V gene end was trimmed by 0 bases and the J gene end by 5 bases; junction bases not matched to a gene: 10. The CDR3 consists of 16 residues. The CDR3 loop is CASSLGNLGQLYGYTF. CDR3 bases: TGTGCCAGCAGCTTGGGGAACCTGGGACAGCTATATGGCTACACCTTC.